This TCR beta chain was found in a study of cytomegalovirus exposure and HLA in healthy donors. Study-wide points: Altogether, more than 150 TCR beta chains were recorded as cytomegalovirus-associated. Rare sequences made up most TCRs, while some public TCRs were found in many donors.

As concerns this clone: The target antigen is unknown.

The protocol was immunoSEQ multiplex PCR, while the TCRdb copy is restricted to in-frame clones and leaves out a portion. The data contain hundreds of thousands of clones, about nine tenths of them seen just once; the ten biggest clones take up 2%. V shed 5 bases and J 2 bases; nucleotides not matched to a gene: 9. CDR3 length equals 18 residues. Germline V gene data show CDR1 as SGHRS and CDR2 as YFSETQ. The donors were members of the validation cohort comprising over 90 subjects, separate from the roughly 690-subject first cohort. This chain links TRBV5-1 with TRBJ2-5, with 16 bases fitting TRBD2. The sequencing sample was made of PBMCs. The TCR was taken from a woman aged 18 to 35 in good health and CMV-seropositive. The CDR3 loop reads CASRGTGTSGRVQETQYF. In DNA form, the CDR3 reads TGCGCCAGCAGGGGGACCGGGACTAGCGGGAGGGTTCAAGAGACCCAGTACTTC.